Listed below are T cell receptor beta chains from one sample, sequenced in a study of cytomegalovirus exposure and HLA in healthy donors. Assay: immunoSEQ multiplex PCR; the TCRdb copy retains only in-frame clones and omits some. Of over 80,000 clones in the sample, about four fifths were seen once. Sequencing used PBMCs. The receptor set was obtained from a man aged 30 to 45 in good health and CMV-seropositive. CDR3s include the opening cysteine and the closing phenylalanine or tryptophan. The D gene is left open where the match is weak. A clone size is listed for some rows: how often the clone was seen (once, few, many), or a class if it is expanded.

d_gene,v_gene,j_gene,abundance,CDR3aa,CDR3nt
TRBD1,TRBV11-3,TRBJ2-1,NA,CASSFRQGNEQFF,TGTGCCAGCAGCTTTCGACAGGGGAATGAGCAGTTCTTC
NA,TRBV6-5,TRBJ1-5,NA,CASSPGPNQPQHF,TGTGCCAGCAGCCCAGGGCCAAATCAGCCCCAGCATTTT
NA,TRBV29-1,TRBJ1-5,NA,CSVGGEARGQPQHF,TGCAGCGTTGGAGGGGAGGCCCGGGGTCAGCCCCAGCATTTT
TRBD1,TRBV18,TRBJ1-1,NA,CASSPGQYGTEAFF,TGTGCCAGCTCACCGGGACAGTACGGCACTGAAGCTTTCTTT
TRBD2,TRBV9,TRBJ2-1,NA,CASSASQREGGEQFF,TGTGCCAGCAGCGCCAGCCAGCGGGAGGGAGGTGAGCAGTTCTTC
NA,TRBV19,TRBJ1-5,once,CASSSQGGEPQHF,TGTGCCAGTAGTTCACAGGGAGGGGAACCCCAGCATTTT
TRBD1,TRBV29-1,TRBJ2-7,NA,CSVEVLDRGYLAEQYF,TGCAGCGTTGAAGTTCTGGACAGGGGTTACTTGGCGGAGCAGTACTTC
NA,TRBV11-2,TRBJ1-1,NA,CASSLQERNTEAFF,TGTGCCAGCAGCTTACAGGAAAGGAACACTGAAGCTTTCTTT
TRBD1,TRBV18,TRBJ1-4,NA,CASSSGQGRNEKLFF,TGTGCCAGCTCATCGGGACAGGGCCGGAATGAAAAACTGTTTTTT
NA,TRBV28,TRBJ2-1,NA,CASSPNGTPTYNEQFF,TGTGCCAGCAGTCCGAACGGGACTCCTACGTACAATGAGCAGTTCTTC
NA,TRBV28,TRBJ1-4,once,CASSRQTSNEKLFF,TGTGCCAGCAGTAGACAGACTTCGAATGAAAAACTGTTTTTT
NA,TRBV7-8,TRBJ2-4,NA,CASSLGSLEAKNIQYF,TGTGCCAGCAGCTTAGGTAGCCTAGAGGCCAAAAACATTCAGTACTTC
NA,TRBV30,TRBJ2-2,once,CAWSLMDTGELFF,TGTGCCTGGAGTCTAATGGACACCGGGGAGCTGTTTTTT
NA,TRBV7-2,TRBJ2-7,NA,CASSIGLTNEQYF,TGTGCCAGCAGCATAGGACTAACGAACGAGCAGTACTTC
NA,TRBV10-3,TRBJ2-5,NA,CAIGDSQETQYF,TGTGCCATCGGAGACTCACAAGAGACCCAGTACTTC
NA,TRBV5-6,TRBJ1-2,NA,CASTAGGTYGYTF,TGTGCCAGCACCGCGGGTGGTACCTATGGCTACACCTTC
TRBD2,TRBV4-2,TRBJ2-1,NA,CASSVTSGRLNEQFF,TGTGCCAGCAGCGTAACTAGCGGGAGGCTTAATGAGCAGTTCTTC
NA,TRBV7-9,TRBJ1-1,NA,CASSQGTGHTEAFF,TGTGCCAGCAGCCAGGGGACGGGGCACACTGAAGCTTTCTTT
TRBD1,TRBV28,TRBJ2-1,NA,CASSPGQGIYNEQFF,TGTGCCAGCAGCCCCGGACAGGGGATCTACAATGAGCAGTTCTTC
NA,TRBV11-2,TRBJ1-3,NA,CASSFPGSSSGNTIYF,TGTGCCAGCAGCTTTCCGGGTTCCTCCTCTGGAAACACCATATATTTT
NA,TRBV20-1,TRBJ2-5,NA,CSASQETQYF,TGCAGTGCCTCCCAAGAGACCCAGTACTTC
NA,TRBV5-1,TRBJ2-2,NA,CASSLAVNTGELFF,TGCGCCAGCAGCTTGGCCGTGAACACCGGGGAGCTGTTTTTT
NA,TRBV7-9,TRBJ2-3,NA,CASSSIPAPGLGTDTQYF,TGTGCCAGCAGCTCAATTCCTGCTCCGGGACTGGGCACAGATACGCAGTATTTT
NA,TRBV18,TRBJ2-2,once,CASSPAAGPGTGELFF,TGTGCCAGCTCACCGGCGGCAGGGCCGGGCACCGGGGAGCTGTTTTTT
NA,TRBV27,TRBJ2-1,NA,CASAEGSTLRGEQFF,TGTGCCAGCGCGGAGGGGTCCACACTCCGGGGTGAGCAGTTCTTC
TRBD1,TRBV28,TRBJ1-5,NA,CASSYSGTGYGNQPQHF,TGTGCCAGCAGTTATTCCGGGACAGGGTACGGCAATCAGCCCCAGCATTTT
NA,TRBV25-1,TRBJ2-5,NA,CASRGGETQYF,TGTGCCAGCAGGGGGGGAGAGACCCAGTACTTC
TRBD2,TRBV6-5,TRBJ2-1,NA,CASSVLAGVNEQFF,TGTGCCAGCTCGGTACTAGCGGGAGTCAATGAGCAGTTCTTC
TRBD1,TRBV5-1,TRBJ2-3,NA,CASSLGLTGGMNTQYF,TGCGCCAGCAGCTTGGGCCTGACAGGGGGGATGAATACGCAGTATTTT
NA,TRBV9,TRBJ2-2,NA,CASSVTRASVRTGELFF,TGTGCCAGCAGCGTCACAAGGGCTAGCGTAAGGACCGGGGAGCTGTTTTTT
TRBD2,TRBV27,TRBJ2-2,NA,CASSSPRGANTGELFF,TGTGCCAGCAGTTCCCCGCGGGGGGCGAACACCGGGGAGCTGTTTTTT
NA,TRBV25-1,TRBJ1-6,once,CASSEGAGRSPLHF,TGTGCCAGCAGTGAGGGTGCGGGACGGTCACCCCTCCACTTT
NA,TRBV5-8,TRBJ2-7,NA,CASSLGLVGLTYEQYF,TGTGCCAGCAGCTTGGGCCTTGTTGGGCTTACCTACGAGCAGTACTTC
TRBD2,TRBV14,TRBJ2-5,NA,CASSPSGLAGVETQYF,TGTGCCAGCAGCCCCTCGGGACTAGCGGGAGTAGAGACCCAGTACTTC
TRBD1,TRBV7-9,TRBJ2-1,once,CASSPTGAPSYNEQFF,TGTGCCAGCAGCCCCACAGGGGCCCCCTCCTACAATGAGCAGTTCTTC
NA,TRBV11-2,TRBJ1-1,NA,CASSISRDSRSFF,TGTGCCAGCAGCATTAGCCGGGACTCCCGATCTTTCTTT
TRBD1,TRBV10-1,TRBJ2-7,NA,CASSEWDRGEQYF,TGCGCCAGCAGTGAGTGGGACAGGGGTGAGCAGTACTTC
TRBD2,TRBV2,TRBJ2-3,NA,CASSVGAGGRTDTQYF,TGTGCCAGCAGTGTTGGAGCGGGAGGACGCACAGATACGCAGTATTTT
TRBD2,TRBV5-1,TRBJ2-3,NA,CASSFRLAGGADTQYF,TGCGCCAGCAGCTTTAGACTAGCGGGAGGGGCAGATACGCAGTATTTT
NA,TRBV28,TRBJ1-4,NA,CASSRTQPRATNEKLFF,TGTGCCAGCAGTCGTACCCAGCCCAGGGCAACTAATGAAAAACTGTTTTTT
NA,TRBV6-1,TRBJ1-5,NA,CASSDRGRQPQHF,TGTGCCAGCAGTGATCGGGGAAGGCAGCCCCAGCATTTT
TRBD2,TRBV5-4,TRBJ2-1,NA,CATRPGGYNEQFF,TGTGCCACCCGACCGGGGGGCTACAATGAGCAGTTCTTC
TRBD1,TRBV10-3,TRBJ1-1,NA,CATLWDRGAGTEAFF,TGTGCCACCCTCTGGGACAGGGGGGCCGGTACTGAAGCTTTCTTT
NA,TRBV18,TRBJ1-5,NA,CASSPDRVSNQPQHF,TGTGCCAGCTCACCAGACAGAGTTAGCAATCAGCCCCAGCATTTT
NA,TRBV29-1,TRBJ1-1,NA,CSGDSTEAFF,TGCAGCGGGGACTCGACTGAAGCTTTCTTT
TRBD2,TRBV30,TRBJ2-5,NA,CAWSGGLAGTTKETQYF,TGTGCCTGGAGTGGGGGACTAGCGGGAACCACAAAAGAGACCCAGTACTTC
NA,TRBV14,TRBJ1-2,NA,CASSRSQTGGYTF,TGTGCCAGCAGCCGAAGCCAAACCGGTGGCTACACCTTC
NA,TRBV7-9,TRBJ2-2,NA,CASSSRLGVTTGELFF,TGTGCCAGCAGCTCGCGCCTCGGGGTTACAACCGGGGAGCTGTTTTTT
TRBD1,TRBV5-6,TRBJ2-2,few,CASSLTGTYTGELFF,TGTGCCAGCAGCCTGACAGGGACCTACACCGGGGAGCTGTTTTTT
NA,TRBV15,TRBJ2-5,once,CATSRDRMGTQETQYF,TGTGCCACCAGCAGAGATAGGATGGGGACTCAAGAGACCCAGTACTTC
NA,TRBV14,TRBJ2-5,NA,CASSHINAGETQYF,TGTGCCAGCAGCCACATCAACGCGGGGGAGACCCAGTACTTC
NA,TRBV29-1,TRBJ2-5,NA,CSVEPRPTAARETQYF,TGCAGCGTTGAACCCCGCCCGACTGCCGCCCGGGAGACCCAGTACTTC
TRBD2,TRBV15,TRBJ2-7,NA,CATSRDAGAGVSYEQYF,TGTGCCACCAGCAGAGATGCAGGCGCGGGAGTCTCCTACGAGCAGTACTTC
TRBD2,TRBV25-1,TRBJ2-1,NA,CASSGDGGGTYNEQFF,TGTGCCAGCAGTGGGGACGGGGGGGGGACCTACAATGAGCAGTTCTTC
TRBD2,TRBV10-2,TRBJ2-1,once,CASSETSGSSYNEQFF,TGCGCCAGCAGTGAGACTAGCGGAAGCTCCTACAATGAGCAGTTCTTC
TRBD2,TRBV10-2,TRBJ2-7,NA,CASSPTSGKSYEQYF,TGCGCCAGCAGTCCTACTAGCGGGAAGTCGTACGAGCAGTACTTC
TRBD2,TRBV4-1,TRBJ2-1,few,CASSPISGSHLRSYNEQFF,TGCGCCAGCAGCCCAATTAGCGGGAGCCACCTTCGCTCCTACAATGAGCAGTTCTTC
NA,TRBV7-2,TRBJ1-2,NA,CASSSEGDLGYGYTF,TGTGCCAGCAGCTCGGAGGGAGATCTGGGCTATGGCTACACCTTC